Below, 6 T cell receptor beta chains from the same sample are listed, as sequenced in a study of glioma-infiltrating T cells. Amplification of TCR alpha and beta CDR3 regions from RNA used iRepertoire nested multiplex PCR. One entry per CDR3 protein, called by TCRdb with MiXCR from the multiplex PCR reads. The table has some 130,000 distinct CDR3 sequences, approximately 26% seen once; the top ten hold under 35%. The specimen sequenced was glioma tissue, nonneoplastic brain tissue, or PBMCs (not recorded which). The receptors were sampled from a human donor with low-grade glioma or glioblastoma, undergoing nonglioma brain surgery, or in good health (not recorded which).

Notes on this clonotype: A much larger clone differs from this one at a single base, so this may be a read error. The V and J genes are TRBV7-6 and TRBJ2-1; TRBD2 agrees at 10 bases. CDR3 size: 13 residues. The germline V gene encodes CDR1 SGHVS and CDR2 FNYEAQ. The CDR3 region has the DNA TGTGCTAGCAGTCCAGCGGGGGGGAATGAGCAGTTCTTC. This encodes CASSPAGGNEQFF.

This clonotype was observed many times. The chain combines TRBV6-1 with TRBJ1-2, with 8 bases aligning to TRBD1. Germline V gene sequence: CDR1 MNHNS, CDR2 SASEGT. This CDR3 contains 12 residues. V shed 5 bases and J 5 bases; nucleotides not matched to a gene: 1. The CDR3 region is CASSWTGYGYTF. DNA for the CDR3: TGTGCCAGCAGTTGGACAGGGTATGGCTACACCTTC.

This clonotype was seen a few times. The rearrangement links TRBV2 to TRBJ2-4, with D possibly TRBD1 on 6 matching bases. The V and J ends lost 4 bases and 1 base respectively, with 17 bases between them. Germline loops: CDR1 SNHLY, CDR2 FYNNEI. The CDR3 is 17 residues long. CDR3 DNA sequence: TGTGCCAGCAGTGTCATGGAAGGGGGTTTTGCCAAAAACATTCAGTACTTC. It yields the protein CASSVMEGGFAKNIQYF.

This clonotype was detected only a few times. This chain uses TRBV20-1 with TRBJ2-1; 7 positions match TRBD2. The V gene end was trimmed by 0 bases and the J gene end by 5 bases; junction bases not matched to a gene: 7. Germline V gene sequence: CDR1 DFQATT, CDR2 SNEGSKA (reference sequence). This CDR3 has 15 amino acids. The DNA for the CDR3 is TGCAGTGCTAGAGATCTTGCGAGCGGGAACAATGAGCAGTTCTTC. Protein: CSARDLASGNNEQFF.

There are a few counts of this clonotype. One end of the junction varies from germline; a read error may be responsible. This sequence joins TRBV11-2 and TRBJ2-1; the D is unclear. The CDR3 is made up of 12 amino acids. Per the germline V gene, CDR1 is SGHAT and CDR2 is FQNNGV. The CDR3 coding sequence is TGTGCCAGCAGCCCAACCAGCAATGAGCTGTTCTTC. Translating gives CASSPTSNELFF.

This clonotype has ten or more counts. The J gene is TRBJ1-3, the V gene TRBV20-1; TRBD1 aligns across 8 bases. Germline trimming cut 6 bases from V and 4 bases from J; bases unmatched to any gene: 5. The CDR3 is made up of 13 amino acids. The germline V gene encodes CDR1 DFQATT and CDR2 SNEGSKA (reference sequence). The CDR3, as DNA: TGCAGTGCCGCGACAGGGGAAGGAAACACCATATATTTT. This codes for CSAATGEGNTIYF.